What follows describes a single TCR beta chain. The antigen is unknown. After removal of 0 bases from V and 9 bases from J, the junction contained 3 bases not matched to a gene. Germline V gives CDR1 SGHRS, CDR2 YFSETQ. The CDR3 has 13 amino acids. These data are taken from a study of T cell responses to AZD1222 COVID-19 vaccine. General study points: A mostly white British donor set with more females was recruited, and clonal diversity was possibly underestimated. Unmutated variant regions reportedly attract nearly half of all spike-specific TCRs.

Repertoires were generated with immunoSEQ multiplex PCR, while TCRdb's copy carries only in-frame clones and drops some. The sample consists of 120,000 or so clones, roughly 92% of them appearing once. The chain carries TRBV5-1 and TRBJ2-7; TRBD1 aligns across 10 bases. Sequencing used peripheral blood, obtained on day 0 of AZD1222 vaccination. The clonotype originates from an adult in good health. The CDR3 nucleotides read TGCGCCAGCAGCTTGGCGGGACAGGGGCTGCAGTACTTC. Translated: CASSLAGQGLQYF. Together with reference TRBV5-1 and TRBJ2-7, the CDR3 gives the full variable domain: KAGVTQTPRYLIKTRGQQVTLSCSPISGHRSVSWYQQTPGQGLQFLFEYFSETQRNKGNFPGRFSGRQFSNSRSEMNVSTLELGDSALYLCASSLAGQGLQYFGPGTRLTVT.